What follows are 2 T cell receptor beta chains derived from one specimen sequenced in a study of blood T cell repertoires in COVID-19. Clones were sequenced by immunoSEQ multiplex PCR, and TCRdb holds only the in-frame ones, with some missing. The table lists tens of thousands of clones, 84% of them singletons. The source material was peripheral blood. The origin of the receptors is a man aged 45 to 65 with COVID-19, enrolled during active disease.

The rearrangement links TRBV27 to TRBJ1-2; TRBD1 matches at 7 bases. The germline CDR1 and CDR2 sequences are MNHEY and SMNVEV (reference sequence). J gave up 8 bases and V 5 bases, and 5 bases lay outside the gene matches. The CDR3 contains 12 residues. The CDR3 DNA follows: TGTGCCAGCAGTAACAGGGGAGACGGCTACACCTTC. Protein sequence: CASSNRGDGYTF.

CDR3: CASRQIRDRGLFFYEQYF. CDR3 DNA: TGTGCCAGCAGACAGATCCGGGACAGGGGTTTATTTTTCTACGAGCAGTACTTC. This sequence joins TRBV6-4 and TRBJ2-7; 10 bases match TRBD1. The CDR3 has 18 amino acids. Germline V gene lookup returns CDR1 MRHNA and CDR2 SNTAGT. V was clipped by 6 bases and J by 3 bases; unmatched bases: 17.